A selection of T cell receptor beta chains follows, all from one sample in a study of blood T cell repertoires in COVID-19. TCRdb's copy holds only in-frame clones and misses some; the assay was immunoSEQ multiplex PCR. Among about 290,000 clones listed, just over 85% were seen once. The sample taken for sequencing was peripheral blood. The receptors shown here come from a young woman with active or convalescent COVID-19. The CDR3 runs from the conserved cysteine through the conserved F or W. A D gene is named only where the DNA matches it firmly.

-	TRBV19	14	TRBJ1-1	CASSIGGVNTEAFF
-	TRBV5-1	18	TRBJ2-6	CASSSPTGLSSGANVLTF
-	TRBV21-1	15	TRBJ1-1	CASSKGAGGNTEAFF
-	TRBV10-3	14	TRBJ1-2	CAITGGGSNYGYTF
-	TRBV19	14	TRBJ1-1	CASSIQGQSTEAFF
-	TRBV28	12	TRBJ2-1	CASSLPRHEQFF
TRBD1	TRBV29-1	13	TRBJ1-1	CSVAGQMNTEAFF
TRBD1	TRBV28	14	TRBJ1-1	CASSFRTGYTEAFF
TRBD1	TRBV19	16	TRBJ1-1	CASSIVGFYRGTEAFF
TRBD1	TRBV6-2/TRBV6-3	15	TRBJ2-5	CASSYSAGGMETQYF